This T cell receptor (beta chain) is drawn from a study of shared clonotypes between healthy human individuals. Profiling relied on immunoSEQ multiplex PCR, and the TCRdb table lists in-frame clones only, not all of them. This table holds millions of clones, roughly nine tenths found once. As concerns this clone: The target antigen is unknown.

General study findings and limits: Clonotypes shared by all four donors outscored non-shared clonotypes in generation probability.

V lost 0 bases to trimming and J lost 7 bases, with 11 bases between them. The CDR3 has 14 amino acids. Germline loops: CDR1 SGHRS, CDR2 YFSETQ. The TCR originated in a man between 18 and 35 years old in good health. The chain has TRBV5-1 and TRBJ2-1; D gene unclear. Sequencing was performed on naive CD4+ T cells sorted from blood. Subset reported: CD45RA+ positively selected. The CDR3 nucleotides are TGCGCCAGCAGCTTGGGTGTAGCAGGAAATGAGCAGTTCTTC. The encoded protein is CASSLGVAGNEQFF.